The 5 T cell receptor beta chains below were found in one sample sequenced in a study of T cell repertoires in aging, cancer and after chemotherapy. Amplification of TCR beta used genomic DNA extracted from peripheral blood. Rearranged V-D-J TRB sequences were amplified with a mixed TRB-A/B primer pool. Each CDR3 protein is one row after TCRdb ran MiXCR on the multiplex PCR reads. The table includes about 9,800 distinct CDR3 sequences, about two fifths detected once. Sequencing was carried out using blood. The receptor set was obtained from a human donor in good health.

This clonotype was found a few times. The V call is TRBV19, the J call TRBJ2-4, with TRBD1 matching over 7 bases. V was pared by 9 bases and J by 4 bases, with 6 bases of the junction left unmatched. The CDR3 is made up of 13 amino acids. The germline gives CDR1 LNHDA, CDR2 SQIVND (reference sequence). CDR3 sequence reads: CASSVTGKNIQYF. The CDR3 coding sequence is TGTGCCAGCAGCGTGACAGGGAAAAACATTCAGTACTTC.

The chain carries TRBV11-2 and TRBJ2-4; no clear D. Germline-derived CDR1 and CDR2 are SGHAT and FQNNGV. V lost 6 bases and J 8 bases, leaving 14 bases between the germline ends. The CDR3 runs 13 residues. CDR3 sequence (DNA): TGTGCCAGCAGAGGGTCCGGTCGACACATTCAGTACTTC. Translation gives CASRGSGRHIQYF.

This clonotype showed up just a few times. The chain is built from TRBV19 and TRBJ2-7; 8 nucleotides agree with TRBD2. After removal of 6 bases from V and 4 bases from J, the junction contained 8 bases not matched to a gene. The CDR3 consists of 14 residues. Germline-derived CDR1 and CDR2 are LNHDA and SQIVND (reference sequence). The CDR3 region has the DNA TGTGCCAGTAGCCGAAGCGGGGGAGGTTACGAGCAGTACTTC. Translation gives CASSRSGGGYEQYF.

In this sample, this clonotype is medium-sized. J is TRBJ2-1 and V is TRBV29-1, with 7 nucleotides matching TRBD1. Looked up from germline, CDR1 is SQVTM and CDR2 is ANQGSEA. The CDR3 extends over 13 amino acids. Trimming took 6 bases from V and 4 from J; bases not matched to a gene: 6. As DNA, the CDR3 is TGCAGCGTATACAGGGGTTCATACAATGAGCAGTTCTTC. It encodes CSVYRGSYNEQFF.

This clonotype came up a few times. The chain carries TRBV6-2 or TRBV6-3 and TRBJ2-5; 12 bases match TRBD2. The germline CDR1 and CDR2 sequences are MNHEY and SVGEGT. There are 16 residues in the CDR3. Trimming at V came to 7 bases and at J to 0 bases, leaving 6 bases not matched to a gene. The CDR3 bases are TGTGCCAGCACGTTTGGGACTAGCGGGCACCAAGAGACCCAGTACTTC. It specifies CASTFGTSGHQETQYF.